This T cell receptor (beta chain) appears in the sequencing data of a study of OX40 agonist ivuxolimab in advanced cancers. Study as a whole: Given to patients was ivuxolimab, an agonistic anti-OX40 (CD134) antibody. Patients undergoing dose escalation presented with hepatocellular carcinoma, melanoma, renal cell or head and neck cancer. Previous treatment with anti-PD-1, anti-PD-L1 or anti-CTLA-4 therapy was allowed; over 35% had received some. Study results and caveats: In general, CD8+ T cells held more expanded clones than CD4+ did, on average.

Germline values: CDR1 SGHTA, CDR2 FQGTGA. Trimming at V came to 5 bases and at J to 2 bases, leaving 3 bases not matched to a gene. The CDR3 has 14 residues. TCRdb keeps only in-frame clones here, not all; method: immunoSEQ multiplex PCR. The top ten clones hold 5.5% to 7% of a sample with about 89,000 clones, about 86% of them seen once. This clone was counted between two and nine times. What it binds is not known. The TCR comes from an adult with an advanced solid tumor such as melanoma, head and neck, liver or kidney cancer. Sequenced material: CD4+ or CD8+ T cells sorted from blood, taken in a trial of the OX40 agonist ivuxolimab. V usage is TRBV7-3 and J usage is TRBJ1-5, with 7 bases fitting TRBD1. This CDR3 reads CASSAQGGNQPQHF. Here the CDR3 DNA reads TGTGCCAGCAGCGCGCAGGGGGGCAATCAGCCCCAGCATTTT. Together with reference TRBV7-3 and TRBJ1-5, the CDR3 gives the full variable domain: GAGVSQTPSNKVTEKGKYVELRCDPISGHTALYWYRQSLGQGPEFLIYFQGTGAADDSGLPNDRFFAVRPEGSVSTLKIQRTERGDSAVYLCASSAQGGNQPQHFGDGTRLSIL.